This paragraph reports one T cell receptor beta chain. The data were taken from a study of graft-versus-host responses after intestinal transplantation. The germline gives CDR1 DFQATT, CDR2 SNEGSKA (reference sequence). V was trimmed by 6 bases and J by 12 bases, leaving 14 bases between them. The CDR3 runs to 10 residues. The table came from immunoSEQ multiplex PCR; TCRdb's copy has only in-frame clones and leaves some out. The sample consists of roughly 11,000 clones, 60% to 75% of them appearing once. Lymphocytes (intraepithelial and lamina propria) were released by processing the graft tissue. The clonotype comes from a human patient who received an intestinal transplant, so some T cells may come from the graft donor. This material consisted of ileum tissue, taken less than 150 days after intestinal transplantation. The rearrangement joins TRBV20-1 to TRBJ1-1; D is undetermined. The CDR3 loop reads CSAPRRETFF. The CDR3 DNA sequence: TGCAGTGCCCCTCGGAGGGAAACTTTCTTT.